Each of the 9 T cell receptor beta chains below was sequenced from the same sample in a study of CD8+CD57+ T cells in acquired aplastic anemia. Individuals selected for sequencing had exhibited CD8+CD57+ cell expansion on flow cytometry. Genomic DNA, serving as template, underwent TCR beta VDJ and CDR3 profiling. TCRdb analysed the reads with MiXCR anew, one entry per CDR3 protein. The table has some 200,000 distinct CDR3 sequences, under 50% seen once; the top ten hold roughly 21%. Specimen: sorted CD4+, CD8+, or CD8+CD57+ T cells (not recorded which) from PBMCs. Every receptor here comes from a human donor with aplastic anemia.

This clonotype was seen more than once but under ten times. The V gene is TRBV29-1, the J gene TRBJ2-3; D is ambiguous. Germline loops: CDR1 SQVTM, CDR2 ANQGSEA. This CDR3 comprises 14 residues. Trimming took off 3 bases at V and 0 bases at J, with 10 bases between the two ends. CDR3 sequence reads: CSVDGDPSTDTQYF. DNA of the CDR3: TGCAGCGTTGACGGCGACCCTAGCACAGATACGCAGTATTTT.

This clonotype has ten or more counts. The chain carries TRBV5-1 and TRBJ2-3; 14 positions match TRBD2. The CDR3 contains 16 residues. With 4 bases clipped from V and 5 bases from J, the junction kept 6 bases outside the gene matches. CDR1 is SGHRS and CDR2 is YFSETQ in the germline V gene. The CDR3 reads CASSEGLAGAVDTQYF. CDR3 in DNA: TGCGCCAGCAGCGAGGGACTAGCGGGGGCGGTAGATACGCAGTATTTT. Full variable domain (outside the CDR3, taken from reference TRBV5-1 and TRBJ2-3): KAGVTQTPRYLIKTRGQQVTLSCSPISGHRSVSWYQQTPGQGLQFLFEYFSETQRNKGNFPGRFSGRQFSNSRSEMNVSTLELGDSALYLCASSEGLAGAVDTQYFGPGTRLTVL.

The chain employs TRBV10-1 and TRBJ2-3; D possibly matches TRBD1 or TRBD2 (5 bases each). Trimming took off 0 bases at V and 7 bases at J, with 11 bases between the two ends. CDR1 is WNHNN and CDR2 is SYGVQD in the germline V gene (reference sequence). This CDR3 is 14 amino acids long. CDR3 region: CASSESRGSNTQYF. CDR3 nucleotide sequence: TGCGCCAGCAGTGAGTCGAGGGGCTCGAATACGCAGTATTTT.

This clonotype was recorded many times. The chain is built from TRBV9 and TRBJ1-1, with 8 bases identical to TRBD1. V gave up 4 bases and J gave up 6 bases; unmatched junction bases: 8. The CDR3 totals 14 residues. Germline lookup yields CDR1 SGDLS and CDR2 YYNGEE. The CDR3 nucleotides are TGTGCCAGCAGCCCTCGGCAGGGGGCCGCTGAAGCTTTCTTT. It specifies CASSPRQGAAEAFF.

For this clonotype: A junction end diverges from the germline sequence, so it may reflect a read error. The V call is TRBV5-4, the J call TRBJ2-1; D might be TRBD2 (5 bases). The CDR3 sequence is 14 residues long. CDR1 and CDR2 from the germline V gene are SGHNT and YYREEE (reference sequence). CDR3 sequence reads: CAGSLMADSYEQFF. CDR3 nucleotide sequence: TGTGCCGGCAGCTTAATGGCGGACTCCTACGAGCAGTTCTTC.

V gene TRBV2 combines with J gene TRBJ2-1; D perhaps matches TRBD1 (6 bases). The CDR3 extends over 14 amino acids. Germline CDR1 SNHLY, CDR2 FYNNEI. Trimming took off 8 bases at V and 0 bases at J, with 11 bases between the two ends. The CDR3 is CASEGDSSYNEQFF. The DNA for the CDR3 is TGTGCCAGCGAGGGGGATAGCTCCTACAATGAGCAGTTCTTC. The full variable domain, with the rest looked up from reference TRBV2 and TRBJ2-1, is EPEVTQTPSHQVTQMGQEVILRCVPISNHLYFYWYRQILGQKVEFLVSFYNNEISEKSEIFDDQFSVERPDGSNFTLKIRSTKLEDSAMYFCASEGDSSYNEQFFGPGTRLTVL.

This clonotype was recorded many times. The rearrangement joins TRBV7-2 to TRBJ2-7; tentatively, D is TRBD1 or TRBD2 (6 bases each). V was clipped by 5 bases and J by 6 bases, with 17 bases between them. The germline V gene encodes CDR1 SGHTA and CDR2 FQGNSA. This CDR3 contains 14 residues. CDR3 sequence (DNA): TGTGCCAGCAGCCTACGGACAGAGGGGGGCGAGCAGTACTTC. Translated: CASSLRTEGGEQYF.

The chain links TRBV7-3 to TRBJ1-6, with 10 bases fitting TRBD1. The V and J ends lost 6 bases and 12 bases, in that order; junction bases with no gene match: 11. CDR3 size: 15 residues. In germline, CDR1 is SGHTA, CDR2 FQGTGA. The CDR3 DNA sequence: TGTGCCAGCAGTAGCACCGGGACAGGGGTCAGACCCCTCCACTTT. This encodes CASSSTGTGVRPLHF.

This clonotype was seen at least ten times. The chain employs TRBV18 and TRBJ2-2; D is ambiguous. From germline, CDR1 is KGHSH and CDR2 LQKENI. The CDR3 is 16 amino acids. The V gene lost 0 bases and the J gene lost 5 bases, with 13 bases spanning the gap. The CDR3 nucleotides are TGTGCCAGCTCACCACCGGAGAACACCTGGACCGGGGAGCTGTTTTTT. This gives the protein CASSPPENTWTGELFF.